This T cell receptor (beta chain) was obtained from a study of blood T cell repertoires in COVID-19. Study at large: Sites in the United States, Italy and Spain provided acute and convalescent COVID-19 samples. The cDNA or gDNA used as material had been derived from T cells, B-cell-depleted T cells, or PBMCs.

V was trimmed by 4 bases and J by 0 bases, leaving 13 bases between them. The CDR3 has 15 amino acids. Germline V gene lookup returns CDR1 MGHRA and CDR2 YSYEKL. This clone was detected a few times. In the original analysis: Counts of nucleated cells, estimated from reference gene primer amplification, were obtained. The repertoire was sequenced with immunoSEQ multiplex PCR; TCRdb's copy has only in-frame clones and lacks some. The D gene and trimming were derived from the DNA, and the V and J assignments and clone size from that table. Of under 250,000 clones in the sample, around four fifths were seen once.

This TCR was sampled from a man aged 40-49 years with active or convalescent COVID-19. The sample taken for sequencing was peripheral blood. This chain uses TRBV4-1 with TRBJ2-7; weak D call: TRBD1 (5 bases). CDR3 coding DNA: TGCGCCAGCAGCCTCACGCAGGGTCCCTCCTACGAGCAGTACTTC. This encodes CASSLTQGPSYEQYF.